The T cell receptor beta chain under discussion was sequenced for a study of blood T cell repertoires in COVID-19. This CDR3 comprises 15 residues. V was trimmed by 5 bases and J by 6 bases, leaving 14 bases between them. The germline gives CDR1 SGHNT, CDR2 YENEEA. Data came from immunoSEQ multiplex PCR; TCRdb stores just in-frame clones and leaves some out. Here the sample spans 250,000 to 400,000 clones, about nine tenths being singletons. The sample consisted of peripheral blood. The genes are TRBV11-3 and TRBJ1-6, with a possible D match to TRBD1 (6 bases). The receptor's source is a woman aged 25-40 years with COVID-19, enrolled during active disease. CDR3 in amino acids: CASSPGGPGNSPLHF. As DNA, the CDR3 is TGTGCCAGCAGCCCCGGGGGGCCTGGTAATTCACCCCTCCACTTT.